The 30 T cell receptor beta chains listed next were all sequenced from one sample in a study of tumor-infiltrating lymphocytes in localized non-small cell lung cancer. Sequencing was performed with immunoSEQ multiplex PCR; in TCRdb, only in-frame clones are kept and a portion is missing. The sample includes 10,000 to 15,000 clones, 75% to 90% of them seen just once. The sequenced sample was uninvolved lung tissue not adjacent to the tumor. The receptors stem from a human donor with non-small cell lung cancer.

The chain recombines TRBV7-3 with TRBJ2-1, with 8 bases fitting TRBD2. Trimming took 8 bases from V and 9 from J; bases not matched to a gene: 15. Germline-derived CDR1 and CDR2 are SGHTA and FQGTGA. CDR3 length: 15 amino acids. The CDR3, as DNA: TGTGCCAGCGGGGAAGGACAAGCGGGAGCAGCTGAGCAGTTCTTC. It codes for CASGEGQAGAAEQFF.

This clone was recorded once. This chain connects TRBV6-5 to TRBJ1-6, with a weak D call TRBD1 (5 bases). The CDR3 totals 16 residues. V lost 2 bases and J lost 10, with 18 bases in between. From germline, CDR1 is MNHEY and CDR2 SVGAGI. The CDR3 sequence: CASSYGTGGWESPLHF. CDR3 sequence (DNA): TGTGCCAGCAGTTACGGAACGGGGGGATGGGAATCACCCCTCCACTTT.

The chain recombines TRBV11-3 with TRBJ2-5; 11 nucleotides agree with TRBD1. This CDR3 comprises 15 residues. The germline V gene encodes CDR1 SGHNT and CDR2 YENEEA. V shed 6 bases and J 5 bases; nucleotides not matched to a gene: 8. The CDR3 DNA reads TGTGCCAGCAGTAACGGACAGGGGGCTGAGGAGACCCAGTACTTC. Translating gives CASSNGQGAEETQYF.

This chain joins TRBV6-1 and TRBJ2-2, with D perhaps matching TRBD1 or TRBD2 (6 bases each). This CDR3 contains 16 residues. The V end lost 3 bases, the J end lost 7 bases, and 18 bases lay between the germline ends. Germline CDR1 reads MNHNS; CDR2 reads SASEGT. CDR3 residues: CASSDVTGEGGGELFF. The CDR3 coding sequence is TGTGCCAGCAGTGATGTGACGGGAGAAGGGGGCGGGGAGCTGTTTTTT.

The rearrangement joins TRBV30 to TRBJ1-1; weak D call: TRBD1 (5 bases). V dropped 2 bases and J dropped 0 bases, with 10 bases sitting between them. The CDR3 length is 14 residues. CDR1 GTSNPN and CDR2 SVGIG come from the germline V gene (reference sequence). The CDR3 nucleotides read TGTGCCTGGAGTAAACAGGTTGTGAACACTGAAGCTTTCTTT. It yields the protein CAWSKQVVNTEAFF.

This clone was seen only a few times. The V and J genes are TRBV29-1 and TRBJ2-2, with 8 bases that match TRBD2. Unmatched junction bases numbered 11, after V lost 2 bases and J lost 6 bases. This CDR3 is 16 amino acids long. In germline, CDR1 is SQVTM, CDR2 ANQGSEA. The CDR3 DNA is TGCAGCGTTGAATCGTCCAGCGGGAGTGGGGCCGGGGAGCTGTTTTTT. This gives the protein CSVESSSGSGAGELFF.

The genes are TRBV10-1 and TRBJ1-2; D call uncertain. The length of the CDR3 is 13 residues. In germline, CDR1 is WNHNN, CDR2 SYGVQD (reference sequence). The germline V and J ends were trimmed by 0 bases and 2 bases, with 4 bases remaining between them. CDR3 nucleotides: TGCGCCAGCAGTGAGTCGCAGAACTATGGCTACACCTTC. This codes for CASSESQNYGYTF.

This clone was counted once. The V gene is TRBV30, the J gene TRBJ2-2; 11 nucleotides align to TRBD1. The CDR3 has 18 amino acids. Per germline, CDR1 GTSNPN and CDR2 SVGIG (reference sequence). The V segment lost 6 bases and the J segment 4 bases; nucleotides outside the gene matches: 16. DNA for the CDR3: TGTGCCTGCGATCCGGGACAGGGGGTATTCTGGAGCACCGGGGAGCTGTTTTTT. Translating gives CACDPGQGVFWSTGELFF.

The chain joins TRBV25-1 to TRBJ2-1; D is uncertain. With 4 bases removed from V and 3 bases from J, the gap between germline ends came to 4 bases. From germline, CDR1 is MGHDK and CDR2 SYGVNS. The CDR3 totals 12 residues. The CDR3 sequence: CASSALYNEQFF. The DNA for the CDR3 is TGTGCCAGCAGTGCCCTCTACAATGAGCAGTTCTTC. Looking up the rest from reference TRBV25-1 and TRBJ2-1 gives the full variable domain: EADIYQTPRYLVIGTGKKITLECSQTMGHDKMYWYQQDPGMELHLIHYSYGVNSTEKGDLSSESTVSRIRTEHFPLTLESARPSHTSQYLCASSALYNEQFFGPGTRLTVL.

This chain joins TRBV11-3 and TRBJ2-5; 7 nucleotides align to TRBD1. The CDR3 has 13 residues. Germline CDR1 is SGHNT and CDR2 is YENEEA. J lost 2 bases, V lost 5 bases, and 2 bases had no gene match. This CDR3 reads CASSTGQQETQYF. The CDR3 region has the DNA TGTGCCAGCAGCACGGGACAGCAAGAGACCCAGTACTTC. The full variable domain, rest sourced from reference TRBV11-3 and TRBJ2-5, is EAGVVQSPRYKIIEKKQPVAFWCNPISGHNTLYWYLQNLGQGPELLIRYENEEAVDDSQLPKDRFSAERLKGVDSTLKIQPAELGDSAVYLCASSTGQQETQYFGPGTRLLVL.

This chain connects TRBV5-1 to TRBJ1-2, with 8 bases that match TRBD1. There are 15 residues in the CDR3. V gave up 0 bases and J gave up 4 bases; unmatched junction bases: 5. CDR1 and CDR2 (germline): SGHRS, YFSETQ. The CDR3 protein is CASSLDTGGAYGYTF. CDR3 coding DNA: TGCGCCAGCAGCTTGGATACAGGGGGGGCCTATGGCTACACCTTC.

The V call is TRBV9, the J call TRBJ2-1; TRBD1 aligns across 9 bases. This CDR3 spans 17 amino acids. After removal of 3 bases from V and 7 bases from J, the junction contained 14 bases not matched to a gene. Germline loops: CDR1 SGDLS, CDR2 YYNGEE. In DNA, the CDR3 is TGTGCCAGCAGCGCCGCTAGATCCGGGACAGGGATAAATGAGCAGTTCTTC. Protein product: CASSAARSGTGINEQFF.

The chain joins TRBV27 to TRBJ1-6, with 10 positions matching TRBD1. This CDR3 has 19 residues. J gave up 4 bases and V 5 bases, and 14 bases lay outside the gene matches. Germline V gives CDR1 MNHEY, CDR2 SMNVEV (reference sequence). Written as DNA, the CDR3 is TGTGCCAGCAGTCAACCGACAGGGGGCCTCCCCTCTTATAATTCACCCCTCCACTTT. This encodes CASSQPTGGLPSYNSPLHF.

CDR3 in amino acids: CASEKGSGQNEQFF. For the CDR3, the DNA is TGTGCCAGCGAAAAAGGGTCAGGGCAGAATGAGCAGTTCTTC. The chain employs TRBV7-9 and TRBJ2-1, with D perhaps matching TRBD1 (5 bases). Trimming removed 8 bases at V and 7 bases at J, with 18 bases between. This CDR3 spans 14 amino acids. From germline, CDR1 is SEHNR and CDR2 FQNEAQ (reference sequence).

The rearrangement links TRBV6-1 to TRBJ2-1; D may be TRBD2 (5 bases). The V gene's germline CDR1 is MNHNS and CDR2 SASEGT. Trimming cost V 5 bases and J 1 base, with 12 bases left between them. The CDR3 extends over 15 amino acids. CDR3 sequence (DNA): TGTGCCAGCAGTATTACCAGCGGTTCCTACAATGAGCAGTTCTTC. This translates into CASSITSGSYNEQFF.

The chain is built from TRBV11-2 and TRBJ1-1; possibly TRBD1 for D (5 bases). V lost 2 bases and J 6 bases, leaving 10 bases between the germline ends. Germline V gene sequence: CDR1 SGHAT, CDR2 FQNNGV. This CDR3 spans 13 amino acids. CDR3 in DNA: TGTGCCAGCAGCTTAACACGGGGCTCTGAAGCTTTCTTT. Its translation: CASSLTRGSEAFF.

In its sample, this clone is large. The V call is TRBV2, the J call TRBJ2-1; 7 bases line up with TRBD2. CDR3 length: 12 residues. The V gene's germline CDR1 is SNHLY and CDR2 FYNNEI. Trimming at V came to 10 bases and at J to 8 bases, leaving 8 bases not matched to a gene. The chain's CDR3 is CATSGNLDEQFF. The DNA of the CDR3 is TGTGCCACCAGCGGGAACCTGGATGAGCAGTTCTTC.

The rearrangement joins TRBV2 to TRBJ1-2, with TRBD1 matching 9 bases. CDR1 is SNHLY, CDR2 FYNNEI, per germline. Trimming cost V 10 bases and J 6 bases; bases outside gene matches: 15. This CDR3 is 15 amino acids long. CDR3: CAIGVGQGISDGYTF. Written as DNA, the CDR3 is TGTGCCATCGGCGTTGGACAGGGGATAAGCGATGGCTACACCTTC. The full variable domain, its missing parts supplied by reference TRBV2 and TRBJ1-2, is EPEVTQTPSHQVTQMGQEVILRCVPISNHLYFYWYRQILGQKVEFLVSFYNNEISEKSEIFDDQFSVERPDGSNFTLKIRSTKLEDSAMYFCAIGVGQGISDGYTFGSGTRLTVV.

This sequence joins TRBV2 and TRBJ1-6; D gene ambiguous. The ends were cut back, 6 bases at V and 0 bases at J, with 6 bases in the middle. Germline V gene data show CDR1 as SNHLY and CDR2 as FYNNEI. This CDR3 region has 14 residues. The CDR3 spells CASSESSYNSPLHF. The CDR3 nucleotides read TGTGCCAGCAGCGAAAGCTCCTATAATTCACCCCTCCACTTT.

J is TRBJ2-7 and V is TRBV7-9, with 14 bases fitting TRBD2. V shed 8 bases, J shed 6 bases, and the junction held 0 bases outside the gene matches. This CDR3 has 12 amino acids. CDR1 SEHNR and CDR2 FQNEAQ come from the germline V gene (reference sequence). The CDR3 loop is CASGLAGGEQYF. The CDR3 DNA sequence: TGTGCCAGCGGACTAGCGGGAGGCGAGCAGTACTTC.

This clone was seen a few times. The chain carries TRBV7-2 and TRBJ2-4; D gene ambiguous. V was clipped by 1 base and J by 1 base, with 17 bases between them. Germline loops: CDR1 SGHTA, CDR2 FQGNSA. CDR3 length equals 18 residues. CDR3 loop: CASSLEGLPVLAKNIQYF. CDR3 coding DNA: TGTGCCAGCAGCTTAGAAGGGCTCCCTGTCTTGGCCAAAAACATTCAGTACTTC.

The chain has TRBV21-1 and TRBJ1-2; TRBD1 is taken as the D call from the table, unchecked against the DNA. TRBV21-1 is an annotated pseudogene. CDR3 length equals 16 residues. The chain's CDR3 is CASSTRQIQHWDGYTF. The CDR3 DNA reads as TGTGCCAGCAGCACGAGACAGATTCAACACTGGGATGGCTACACCTTC.

The genes are TRBV7-8 and TRBJ2-7, with 10 bases fitting TRBD1. Trimming at V came to 5 bases and at J to 7 bases, leaving 8 bases not matched to a gene. This CDR3 region has 14 residues. Germline CDR1 and CDR2: SGHVS and FQNEAQ. CDR3 protein: CASSARQGAGEQYF. The CDR3 nucleotides are TGTGCCAGCAGCGCTCGACAGGGGGCGGGGGAGCAGTACTTC.

The chain links TRBV5-1 to TRBJ2-5, with 10 bases lining up with TRBD1. The junction had 6 bases not matched to a gene; V was cut back by 5 bases and J by 2 bases. The CDR3 contains 15 residues. The germline gives CDR1 SGHRS, CDR2 YFSETQ. The chain's CDR3 is CASRRQGAVQETQYF. The CDR3 nucleotides read TGCGCCAGCAGACGACAGGGGGCGGTACAAGAGACCCAGTACTTC.

This chain links TRBV10-3 with TRBJ2-2, with D perhaps matching TRBD1 or TRBD2 (7 bases each). The CDR3 consists of 15 residues. V was clipped by 10 bases and J by 4 bases, with 19 bases between them. Looked up from germline, CDR1 is ENHRY and CDR2 is SYGVKD. The CDR3 sequence is CATRGGEYGTGELFF. The CDR3 bases are TGTGCCACCAGGGGGGGGGAGTACGGCACCGGGGAGCTGTTTTTT.

The chain joins TRBV28 to TRBJ2-1, with D uncertain. Trimming pared 3 bases from V and 0 bases from J, leaving 9 bases between. Germline V gene data show CDR1 as MDHEN and CDR2 as SYDVKM. CDR3 size: 15 residues. The DNA of the CDR3 is TGTGCCAGCAGTTTGCCGCTAGTCTCCTACAATGAGCAGTTCTTC. Its translation is CASSLPLVSYNEQFF. The full variable domain, in which reference TRBV28 and TRBJ2-1 provide the parts outside the CDR3, is DVKVTQSSRYLVKRTGEKVFLECVQDMDHENMFWYRQDPGLGLRLIYFSYDVKMKEKGDIPEGYSVSREKKERFSLILESASTNQTSMYLCASSLPLVSYNEQFFGPGTRLTVL.

The rearrangement uses TRBV10-3 and TRBJ1-6; no reliable D call. V gave up 0 bases and J gave up 7 bases, with 13 bases separating them. Germline V gene data show CDR1 as ENHRY and CDR2 as SYGVKD. The CDR3 consists of 16 residues. The DNA for the CDR3 is TGTGCCATCAGTGAGTCGGGGTTGGCTCCCAATTCACCCCTCCACTTT. It encodes CAISESGLAPNSPLHF.

The V gene is TRBV5-4, the J gene TRBJ2-6; TRBD1 or TRBD2 may be the D gene (5 bases each). Germline lookup yields CDR1 SGHNT and CDR2 YYREEE (reference sequence). This CDR3 has 16 amino acids. V gave up 4 bases and J gave up 2 bases, with 13 bases separating them. CDR3 nucleotides: TGTGCCAGCAGCCTGAGGGGTAAAACTGGGGCCAACGTCCTGACTTTC. Protein product: CASSLRGKTGANVLTF.

The chain employs TRBV7-2 and TRBJ2-5; either TRBD1 or TRBD2 may supply D (5 bases each). V was clipped by 4 bases and J by 1 base, with 13 bases between them. Looked up from germline, CDR1 is SGHTA and CDR2 is FQGNSA. The length of the CDR3 is 15 residues. The CDR3 bases are TGTGCCAGCAGCTCATACCAGGGAGTCCAAGAGACCCAGTACTTC. It translates to CASSSYQGVQETQYF.

The gene calls are TRBV6-5 and TRBJ1-2; 7 bases agree with TRBD1. CDR1 and CDR2 (germline): MNHEY, SVGAGI. Unmatched junction bases numbered 2, after V lost 0 bases and J lost 4 bases. The CDR3 is 14 residues long. The CDR3 DNA is TGTGCCAGCAGTTACTCGCGGGACAGCTATGGCTACACCTTC. Translated, it gives CASSYSRDSYGYTF.